The clone carrying this T cell receptor beta chain was seen once. Its antigen remains unidentified. This entry comes from a study of B cell selection in AIRE deficiency. Study-wide results and limits: Roughly 28% of healthy-shared Treg TCRbeta sequences appeared in patient Tconv cells.

Regulatory T cells were sorted as CD4+CD25hiCD127low/negative cells. The V and J ends lost 4 bases and 12 bases, in that order; junction bases with no gene match: 14. Germline V gene data show CDR1 as LGHNA and CDR2 as YNFKEQ. The CDR3 is made up of 15 amino acids. The assay was immunoSEQ multiplex PCR, and TCRdb's table has in-frame clones only and misses some. The data contain over 20,000 clones, around 93% of them singletons. This rearrangement joins TRBV4-2 to TRBJ1-2; 10 positions agree with TRBD1. The sequence was collected from a human donor in good health. The sequenced sample consisted of CD4+CD25+ Tregs sorted from PBMCs. The CDR3 protein is CASSPWQDRGSADTF. Written as DNA, the CDR3 is TGTGCCAGCAGCCCATGGCAGGACAGGGGGTCGGCCGACACCTTC.